This T cell receptor (beta chain) was captured by sequencing in a study of vaccination effects on CD4 cells after COVID-19. Study context: Following the second dose by a median of 72 days, the post-vaccine samples were obtained.

As to this clone: The antigen remains unidentified.

Under the ViraFEST assay, PBMC were stimulated with viral peptide pools so that antigen-specific CD4+ T cells expanded. Sequencing was performed afterwards. Having been cultured for roughly 9 days, the cells underwent CD4+ T cell isolation. Their SARS-CoV-2 infection, verified by PCR, occurred between March and December 2020. It was two doses of either the BNT162b2 or mRNA-1273 vaccine that participants received. The table came from immunoSEQ multiplex PCR; TCRdb's copy has only in-frame clones and leaves some out. The table lists fewer than 15,000 clones, about 74% of them singletons, with approximately 25% in the top ten. Per the germline V gene, CDR1 is SGHRS and CDR2 is YFSETQ. V gave up 2 bases and J gave up 6 bases, with 17 bases separating them. This CDR3 is 16 amino acids long. Study-wide results and limits: Marked clonal contraction of both clone types appeared late after vaccination.

This clonotype originated in a human donor who had a prior SARS-CoV-2 infection. The chain is built from TRBV5-1 and TRBJ2-2, with D possibly being TRBD1 or TRBD2 (6 bases each). Sample: CD4+ T cells from PBMCs cultured with HCoV-NL63 spike peptides, taken after COVID-19 vaccination. The DNA for the CDR3 is TGCGCCAGCAGCTTTGGCCCAACAGGGAGGCCCGGGGAGCTGTTTTTT. Translating it yields CASSFGPTGRPGELFF.